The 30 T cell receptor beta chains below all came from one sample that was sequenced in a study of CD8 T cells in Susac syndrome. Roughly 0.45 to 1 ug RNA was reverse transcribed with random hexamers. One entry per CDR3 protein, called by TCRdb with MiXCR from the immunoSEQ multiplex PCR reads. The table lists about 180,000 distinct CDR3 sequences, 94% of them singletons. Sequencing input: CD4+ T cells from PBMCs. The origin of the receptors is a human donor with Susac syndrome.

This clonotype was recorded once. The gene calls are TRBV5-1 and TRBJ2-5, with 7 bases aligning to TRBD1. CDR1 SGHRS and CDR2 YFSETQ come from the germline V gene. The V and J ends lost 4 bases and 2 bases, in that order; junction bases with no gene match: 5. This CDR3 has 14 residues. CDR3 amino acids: CASSTGQVQETQYF. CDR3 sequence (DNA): TGCGCCAGCAGCACTGGACAGGTGCAAGAGACCCAGTACTTC.

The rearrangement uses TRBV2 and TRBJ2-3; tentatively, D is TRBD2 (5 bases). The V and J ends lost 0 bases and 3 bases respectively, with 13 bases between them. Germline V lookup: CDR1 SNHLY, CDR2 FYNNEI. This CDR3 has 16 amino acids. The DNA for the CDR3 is TGTGCCAGCAGTGAAGCGCTTATCGGCGGGACAGATACGCAGTATTTT. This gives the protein CASSEALIGGTDTQYF.

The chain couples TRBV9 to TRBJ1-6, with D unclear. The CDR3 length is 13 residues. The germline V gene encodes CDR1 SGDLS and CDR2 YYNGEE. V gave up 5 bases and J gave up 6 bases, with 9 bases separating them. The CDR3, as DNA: TGTGCCAGCAGTAGGGATTCTAATTCACCCCTCCACTTT. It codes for CASSRDSNSPLHF.

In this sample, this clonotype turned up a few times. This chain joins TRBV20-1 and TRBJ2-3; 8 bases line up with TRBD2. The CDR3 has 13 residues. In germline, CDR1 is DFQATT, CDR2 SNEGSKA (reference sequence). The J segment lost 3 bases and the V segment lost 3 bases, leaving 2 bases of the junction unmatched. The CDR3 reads CSASGGGTDTQYF. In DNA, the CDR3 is TGCAGTGCTAGCGGCGGGGGGACAGATACGCAGTATTTT.

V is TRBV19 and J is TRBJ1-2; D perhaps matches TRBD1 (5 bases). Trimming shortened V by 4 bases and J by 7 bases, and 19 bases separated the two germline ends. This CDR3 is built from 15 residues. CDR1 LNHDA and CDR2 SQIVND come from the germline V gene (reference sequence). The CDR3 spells CASSTPREGWSGYTF. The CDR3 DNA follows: TGTGCCAGTAGTACCCCGCGCGAGGGGTGGAGTGGCTACACCTTC.

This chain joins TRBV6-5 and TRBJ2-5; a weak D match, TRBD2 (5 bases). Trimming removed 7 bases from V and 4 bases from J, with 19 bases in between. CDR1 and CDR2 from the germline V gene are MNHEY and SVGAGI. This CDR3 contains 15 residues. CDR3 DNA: TGTGCCAGCACGCTTACACTAGGATCGGGAGAGACCCAGTACTTC. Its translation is CASTLTLGSGETQYF.

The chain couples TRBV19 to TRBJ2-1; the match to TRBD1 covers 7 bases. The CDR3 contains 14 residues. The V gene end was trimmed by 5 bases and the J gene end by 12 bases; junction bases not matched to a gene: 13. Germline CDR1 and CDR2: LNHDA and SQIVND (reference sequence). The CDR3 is CASSQPGQKMGQFF. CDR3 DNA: TGTGCCAGTAGTCAACCGGGACAGAAAATGGGGCAGTTCTTC. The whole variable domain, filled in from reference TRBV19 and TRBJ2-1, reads DGGITQSPKYLFRKEGQNVTLSCEQNLNHDAMYWYRQDPGQGLRLIYYSQIVNDFQKGDIAEGYSVSREKKESFPLTVTSAQKNPTAFYLCASSQPGQKMGQFFGPGTRLTVL.

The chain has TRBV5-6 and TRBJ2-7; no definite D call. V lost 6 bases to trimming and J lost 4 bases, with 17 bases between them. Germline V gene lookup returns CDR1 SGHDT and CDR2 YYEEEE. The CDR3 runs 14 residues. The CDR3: CASTRVDIRYEQYF. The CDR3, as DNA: TGTGCCAGCACCCGAGTCGACATCAGGTACGAGCAGTACTTC. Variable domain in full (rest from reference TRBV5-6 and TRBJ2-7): DAGVTQSPTHLIKTRGQQVTLRCSPKSGHDTVSWYQQALGQGPQFIFQYYEEEERQRGNFPDRFSGHQFPNYSSELNVNALLLGDSALYLCASTRVDIRYEQYFGPGTRLTVT.

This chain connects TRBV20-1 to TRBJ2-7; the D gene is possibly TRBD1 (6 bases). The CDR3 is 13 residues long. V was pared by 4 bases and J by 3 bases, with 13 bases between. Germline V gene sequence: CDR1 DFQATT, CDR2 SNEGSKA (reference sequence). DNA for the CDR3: TGCAGTGCTACTCTGACAGGAGACTACGAGCAGTACTTC. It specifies CSATLTGDYEQYF.

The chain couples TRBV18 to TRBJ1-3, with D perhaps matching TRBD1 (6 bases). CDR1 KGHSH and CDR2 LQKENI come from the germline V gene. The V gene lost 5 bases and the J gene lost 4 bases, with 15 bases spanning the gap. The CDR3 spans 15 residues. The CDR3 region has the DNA TGTGCCAGCTCATCCCAAGGACAGACCGGAAACACCATATATTTT. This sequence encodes CASSSQGQTGNTIYF.

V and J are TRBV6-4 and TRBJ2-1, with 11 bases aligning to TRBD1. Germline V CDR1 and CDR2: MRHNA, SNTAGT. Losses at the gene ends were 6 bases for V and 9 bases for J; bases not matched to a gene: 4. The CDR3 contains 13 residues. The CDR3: CASRGQGASEQFF. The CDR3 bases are TGTGCCAGCAGAGGACAGGGGGCAAGTGAGCAGTTCTTC.

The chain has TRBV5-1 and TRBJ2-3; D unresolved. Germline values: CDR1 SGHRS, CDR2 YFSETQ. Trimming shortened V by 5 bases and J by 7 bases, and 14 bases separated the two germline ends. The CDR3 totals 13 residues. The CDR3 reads CASSLNVGNTQYF. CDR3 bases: TGCGCCAGCAGTTTAAATGTAGGAAATACGCAGTATTTT. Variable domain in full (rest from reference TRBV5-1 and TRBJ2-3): KAGVTQTPRYLIKTRGQQVTLSCSPISGHRSVSWYQQTPGQGLQFLFEYFSETQRNKGNFPGRFSGRQFSNSRSEMNVSTLELGDSALYLCASSLNVGNTQYFGPGTRLTVL.

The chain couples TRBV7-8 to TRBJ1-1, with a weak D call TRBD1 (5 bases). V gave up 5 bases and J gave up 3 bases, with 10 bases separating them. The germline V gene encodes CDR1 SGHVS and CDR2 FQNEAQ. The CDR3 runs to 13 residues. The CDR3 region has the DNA TGTGCCAGCAGCCCCCAGGGTGACACTGAAGCTTTCTTT. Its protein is CASSPQGDTEAFF. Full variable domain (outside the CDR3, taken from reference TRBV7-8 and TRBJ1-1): GAGVSQSPRYKVAKRGQDVALRCDPISGHVSLFWYQQALGQGPEFLTYFQNEAQLDKSGLPSDRFFAERPEGSVSTLKIQRTQQEDSAVYLCASSPQGDTEAFFGQGTRLTVV.

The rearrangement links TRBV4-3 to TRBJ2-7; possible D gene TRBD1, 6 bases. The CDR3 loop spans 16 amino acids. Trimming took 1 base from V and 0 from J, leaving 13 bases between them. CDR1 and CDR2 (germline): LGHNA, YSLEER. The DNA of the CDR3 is TGCGCCAGCAGCCAAGGGACAGTGGGGCTCTCCTACGAGCAGTACTTC. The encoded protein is CASSQGTVGLSYEQYF.

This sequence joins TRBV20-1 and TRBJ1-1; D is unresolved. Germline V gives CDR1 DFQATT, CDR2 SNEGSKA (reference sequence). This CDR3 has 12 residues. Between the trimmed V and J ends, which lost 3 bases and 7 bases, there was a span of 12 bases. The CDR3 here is CSASKGNGEAFF. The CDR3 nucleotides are TGCAGTGCTAGTAAGGGCAACGGTGAAGCTTTCTTT.

The CDR3 coding sequence is TGTGCCAGCAGCTGGGGCGGGGGAGACGAGCAGTACTTC. This codes for CASSWGGGDEQYF. The rearrangement links TRBV7-2 to TRBJ2-7; 7 nucleotides align to TRBD2. The CDR3 has 13 amino acids. The ends lost 4 bases at V and 5 bases at J; junction bases unmatched: 5. Germline values: CDR1 SGHTA, CDR2 FQGNSA.

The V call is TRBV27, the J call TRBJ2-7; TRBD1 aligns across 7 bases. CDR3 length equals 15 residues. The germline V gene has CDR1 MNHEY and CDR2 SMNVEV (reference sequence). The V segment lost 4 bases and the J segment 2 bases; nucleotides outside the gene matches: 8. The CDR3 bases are TGTGCCAGCAGTTGGAAGCAGGGGGTGACCTACGAGCAGTACTTC. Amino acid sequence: CASSWKQGVTYEQYF.

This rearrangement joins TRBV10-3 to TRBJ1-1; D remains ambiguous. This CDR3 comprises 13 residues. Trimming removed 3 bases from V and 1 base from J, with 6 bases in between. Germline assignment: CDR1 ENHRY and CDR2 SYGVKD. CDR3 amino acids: CAISESRNTEAFF. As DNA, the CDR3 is TGTGCCATCAGTGAAAGTAGGAACACTGAAGCTTTCTTT.

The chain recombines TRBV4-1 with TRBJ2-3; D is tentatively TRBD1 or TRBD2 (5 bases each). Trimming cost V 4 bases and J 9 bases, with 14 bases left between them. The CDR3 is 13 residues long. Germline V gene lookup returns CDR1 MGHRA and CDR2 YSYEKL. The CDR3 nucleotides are TGCGCCAGCAGCCCAACCGGGGCTAGCACGCAGTATTTT. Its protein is CASSPTGASTQYF.

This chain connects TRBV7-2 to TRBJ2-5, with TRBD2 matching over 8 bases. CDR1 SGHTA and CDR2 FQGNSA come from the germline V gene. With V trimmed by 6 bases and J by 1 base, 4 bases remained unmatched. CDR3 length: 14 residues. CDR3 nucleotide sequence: TGTGCCAGCAGGCGCGGGGGGACCCAAGAGACCCAGTACTTC. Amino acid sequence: CASRRGGTQETQYF.

This CDR3 is CASSQGEIYNSPLHF. CDR3 nucleotide sequence: TGTGCCAGCAGCCAAGGGGAGATCTATAATTCACCCCTCCACTTT. The gene calls are TRBV3-1 and TRBJ1-6; D uncertain. Germline CDR1 is LGHDT and CDR2 is YNNKEL (reference sequence). V lost 1 base, J lost 3 bases, and 7 bases lay in between. The CDR3 has 15 residues.

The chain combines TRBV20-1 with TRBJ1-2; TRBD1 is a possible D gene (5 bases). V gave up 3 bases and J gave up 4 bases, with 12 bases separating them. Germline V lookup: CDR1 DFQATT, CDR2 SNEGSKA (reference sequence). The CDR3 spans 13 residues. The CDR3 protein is CSARTGTTYGYTF. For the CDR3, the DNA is TGCAGTGCTAGGACCGGGACGACCTATGGCTACACCTTC.

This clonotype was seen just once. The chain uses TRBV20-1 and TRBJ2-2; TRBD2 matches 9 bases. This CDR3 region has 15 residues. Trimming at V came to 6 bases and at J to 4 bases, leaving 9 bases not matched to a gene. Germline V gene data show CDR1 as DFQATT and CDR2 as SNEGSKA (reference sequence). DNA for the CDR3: TGCAGTGCGAGGGGAGCGGGGGGCGGCACCGGGGAGCTGTTTTTT. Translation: CSARGAGGGTGELFF.

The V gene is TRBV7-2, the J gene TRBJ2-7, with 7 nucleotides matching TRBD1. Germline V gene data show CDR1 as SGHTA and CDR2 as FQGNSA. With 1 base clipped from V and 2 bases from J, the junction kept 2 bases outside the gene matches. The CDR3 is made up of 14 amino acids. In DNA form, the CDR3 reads TGTGCCAGCAGCTTAGTAACAGGGGCCTACGAGCAGTACTTC. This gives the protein CASSLVTGAYEQYF.

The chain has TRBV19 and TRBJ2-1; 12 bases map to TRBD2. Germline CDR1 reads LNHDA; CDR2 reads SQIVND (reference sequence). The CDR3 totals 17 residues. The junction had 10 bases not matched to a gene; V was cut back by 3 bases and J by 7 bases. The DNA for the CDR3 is TGTGCCAGTAGTATGGGGGCTAGCGGGGGGGCATTAAATGAGCAGTTCTTC. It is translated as CASSMGASGGALNEQFF.

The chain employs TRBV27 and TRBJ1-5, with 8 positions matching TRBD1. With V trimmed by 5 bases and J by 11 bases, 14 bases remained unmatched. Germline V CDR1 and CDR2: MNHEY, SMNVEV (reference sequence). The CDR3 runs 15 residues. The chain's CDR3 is CASSSRDRPLLAQHF. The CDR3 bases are TGTGCCAGCAGTAGCCGGGACAGGCCCTTGCTTGCCCAGCATTTT.

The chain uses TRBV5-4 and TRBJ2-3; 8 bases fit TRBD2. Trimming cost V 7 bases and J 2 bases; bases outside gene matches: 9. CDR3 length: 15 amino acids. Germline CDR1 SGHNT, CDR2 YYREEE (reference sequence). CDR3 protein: CASFPGGTVTDTQYF. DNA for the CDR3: TGTGCCAGCTTTCCGGGAGGGACGGTCACAGATACGCAGTATTTT.

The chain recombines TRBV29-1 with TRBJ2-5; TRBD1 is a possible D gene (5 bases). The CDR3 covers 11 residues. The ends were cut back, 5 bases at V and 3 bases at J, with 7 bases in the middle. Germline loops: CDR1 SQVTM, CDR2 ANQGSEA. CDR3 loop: CSVSGKETQYF. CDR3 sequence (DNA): TGCAGCGTTTCAGGGAAAGAGACCCAGTACTTC.

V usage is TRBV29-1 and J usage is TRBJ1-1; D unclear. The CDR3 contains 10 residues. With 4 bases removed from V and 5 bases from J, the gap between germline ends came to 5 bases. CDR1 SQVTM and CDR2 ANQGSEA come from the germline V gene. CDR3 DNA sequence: TGCAGCGTTGGGGAGACTGAAGCTTTCTTT. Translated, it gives CSVGETEAFF.

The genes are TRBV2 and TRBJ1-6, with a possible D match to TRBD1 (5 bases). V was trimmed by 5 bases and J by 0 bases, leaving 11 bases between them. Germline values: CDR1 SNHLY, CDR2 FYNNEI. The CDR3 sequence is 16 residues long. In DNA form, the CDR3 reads TGTGCCAGCAGTAGGGACGTCAGCTCCTATAATTCACCCCTCCACTTT. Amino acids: CASSRDVSSYNSPLHF.